Each of the 26 T cell receptor beta chains below was sequenced from the same sample in a study of response to subunit inactivated influenza vaccine. TCRdb re-analysed the RT-PCR reads in MiXCR, keeping a single row per CDR3 protein. The repertoire holds 150,000 to 200,000 distinct CDR3 sequences, with less than 15% as singletons. These same data were also listed under a study on T cells expressing NK-cell markers. From that second work: Libraries used 5'RACE template switching adding universal primer site and UMIs.

The sample consisted of CD8+ T cells sorted from PBMCs, taken less than 13 days after vaccination. The receptors here all came from a man in his fifties who received an inactivated influenza vaccine.

The sample holds a few counts of this clonotype. The chain carries TRBV4-1 and TRBJ1-1; no reliable D call. The CDR3 runs 16 residues. Germline CDR1 and CDR2: MGHRA and YSYEKL. The V end lost 0 bases, the J end lost 5 bases, and 16 bases lay between the germline ends. CDR3 bases: TGCGCCAGCAGCCAAGAGCTGACATTAAGGGTTACTGAAGCTTTCTTT. This translates into CASSQELTLRVTEAFF.

There are many counts of this clonotype. The chain couples TRBV2 to TRBJ1-1; D remains ambiguous. V was trimmed by 7 bases and J by 1 base, leaving 7 bases between them. The CDR3 consists of 12 residues. Per the germline V gene, CDR1 is SNHLY and CDR2 is FYNNEI. In DNA, the CDR3 is TGTGCCAGCACTCCTACGAACACTGAAGCTTTCTTT. As protein: CASTPTNTEAFF.

This clonotype was observed at least ten times. The rearrangement uses TRBV6-5 and TRBJ2-7, with 8 bases identical to TRBD2. This CDR3 is built from 14 residues. Germline V gene data show CDR1 as MNHEY and CDR2 as SVGAGI. V gave up 0 bases and J gave up 6 bases; unmatched junction bases: 4. The CDR3 region is CASSYSAGGGEQYF. CDR3 DNA sequence: TGTGCCAGCAGTTACTCTGCGGGGGGTGGCGAGCAGTACTTC.

The chain is built from TRBV2 and TRBJ1-4; unclear D gene. The CDR3 has 12 residues. Germline V gene sequence: CDR1 SNHLY, CDR2 FYNNEI. Trimming removed 1 base at V and 4 bases at J, with 1 base between. In DNA, the CDR3 is TGTGCCAGCAGTGAAGTTAATGAAAAACTGTTTTTT. The encoded protein is CASSEVNEKLFF.

J is TRBJ2-7 and V is TRBV6-5; 8 bases are shared with TRBD1. With V trimmed by 0 bases and J by 5 bases, 3 bases remained unmatched. Germline lookup yields CDR1 MNHEY and CDR2 SVGAGI. This CDR3 has 14 residues. CDR3 residues: CASSYSGTGNEQYF. CDR3 DNA sequence: TGTGCCAGCAGTTACTCAGGGACAGGCAACGAGCAGTACTTC.

A few counts support this clonotype. The rearrangement links TRBV6-5 to TRBJ2-3; 7 bases are shared with TRBD2. CDR1 and CDR2 from the germline V gene are MNHEY and SVGAGI. CDR3 length equals 15 residues. V shed 3 bases and J 4 bases; nucleotides not matched to a gene: 7. CDR3 in amino acids: CASSYGGSPSDTQYF. The CDR3 DNA sequence: TGTGCCAGCAGTTATGGCGGGAGTCCGTCAGATACGCAGTATTTT.

The chain combines TRBV2 with TRBJ1-1; no clear D gene. Per the germline V gene, CDR1 is SNHLY and CDR2 is FYNNEI. V lost 2 bases to trimming and J lost 7 bases, with 17 bases between them. This CDR3 region has 15 residues. This chain's CDR3 is CASSENYEVGGEAFF. CDR3 DNA sequence: TGTGCCAGCAGTGAAAATTACGAGGTCGGCGGTGAAGCTTTCTTT.

The rearrangement joins TRBV11-2 to TRBJ2-3, with 16 bases matching TRBD2. V gave up 4 bases and J gave up 2 bases; unmatched junction bases: 6. The CDR3 totals 18 residues. Germline values: CDR1 SGHAT, CDR2 FQNNGV. CDR3 protein: CASSSGTSGGAHTDTQYF. For the CDR3, the DNA is TGTGCCAGCAGCTCCGGGACTAGCGGGGGGGCCCACACAGATACGCAGTATTTT.

The CDR3 DNA is TGTGCCAGCACTCCATTACGGGGGGCGCAGGGAGACACCGGGGAGCTGTTTTTT. Its protein is CASTPLRGAQGDTGELFF. The chain employs TRBV12-3 or TRBV12-4 and TRBJ2-2; D might be TRBD2 (7 bases). The CDR3 consists of 18 residues. Between the trimmed V and J ends, which lost 7 bases and 3 bases, there was a span of 24 bases.

This clonotype appeared many times. The gene calls are TRBV7-9 and TRBJ2-7; TRBD2 aligns across 7 bases. V shed 8 bases and J 2 bases; nucleotides not matched to a gene: 6. The germline V gene encodes CDR1 SEHNR and CDR2 FQNEAQ (reference sequence). The CDR3 extends over 13 amino acids. The CDR3 region is CASEPSGTYEQYF. CDR3 DNA sequence: TGTGCCAGCGAACCTAGCGGAACCTACGAGCAGTACTTC.

This clonotype was counted a few times. V gene TRBV4-3 combines with J gene TRBJ2-3; 11 positions match TRBD2. The V gene's germline CDR1 is LGHNA and CDR2 YSLEER. The CDR3 covers 18 residues. V shed 2 bases, J shed 3 bases, and the junction held 10 bases outside the gene matches. In nucleotides, the CDR3 is TGCGCCAGCAGCCAAAGTCCGCTAGCGGGAGGTAGAACAGATACGCAGTATTTT. Protein: CASSQSPLAGGRTDTQYF.

This clonotype has only a few counts. The V gene is TRBV29-1, the J gene TRBJ2-7; a weak D match, TRBD2 (6 bases). V lost 2 bases to trimming and J lost 2 bases, with 13 bases between them. The CDR3 is made up of 14 amino acids. Germline-derived CDR1 and CDR2 are SQVTM and ANQGSEA. The CDR3 reads CSVESRTTPYEQYF. The CDR3 coding sequence is TGCAGCGTTGAAAGTAGGACTACTCCCTACGAGCAGTACTTC.

This clonotype was counted only a few times. The chain joins TRBV3-1 to TRBJ2-1; perhaps TRBD2 as D (5 bases). With 1 base removed from V and 2 bases from J, the gap between germline ends came to 15 bases. CDR3 length equals 17 residues. Germline V CDR1 and CDR2: LGHDT, YNNKEL (reference sequence). The CDR3 nucleotides are TGTGCCAGCAGCCAAGGGACTCATGTCCGGACCTACAATGAGCAGTTCTTC. Translation gives CASSQGTHVRTYNEQFF.

The table lists this clonotype with many counts. This rearrangement joins TRBV4-3 to TRBJ2-1, with 11 bases lining up with TRBD2. Unmatched junction bases numbered 2, after V lost 2 bases and J lost 2 bases. The CDR3 covers 16 residues. Germline V gene lookup returns CDR1 LGHNA and CDR2 YSLEER. The CDR3 sequence is CASSQISGGAYNEQFF. DNA of the CDR3: TGCGCCAGCAGCCAAATTAGCGGGGGGGCCTACAATGAGCAGTTCTTC.

The chain uses TRBV9 and TRBJ2-5, with 12 bases lining up with TRBD1. Per germline, CDR1 SGDLS and CDR2 YYNGEE. The CDR3 sequence is 15 residues long. J gave up 6 bases and V 3 bases, and 6 bases lay outside the gene matches. For the CDR3, the DNA is TGTGCCAGCAGCGGAGGGACAGGGGGCTTGCAGACCCAGTACTTC. This gives the protein CASSGGTGGLQTQYF.

V usage is TRBV6-2 or TRBV6-3 and J usage is TRBJ1-1; D not certain. CDR1 is MNHEY and CDR2 is SVGEGT in the germline V gene. The CDR3 contains 13 residues. V shed 8 bases and J shed 1 base, with 11 bases lying between them. This CDR3 is CASQWTKNTEAFF. The CDR3 nucleotides read TGTGCCAGCCAGTGGACGAAGAACACTGAAGCTTTCTTT.

This clonotype was recorded a few times. The rearrangement links TRBV7-6 to TRBJ2-5, with D hard to call. Germline CDR1 SGHVS, CDR2 FNYEAQ. The CDR3 totals 14 residues. The V end lost 1 base, the J end lost 3 bases, and 9 bases lay between the germline ends. The CDR3 nucleotides read TGTGCCAGCAGCTTAGGGGTGAAGGAAGAGACCCAGTACTTC. Protein product: CASSLGVKEETQYF.

This clonotype was counted many times. The gene calls are TRBV12-3 or TRBV12-4 and TRBJ2-7; 9 bases line up with TRBD1. J gave up 2 bases and V 4 bases, and 15 bases lay outside the gene matches. CDR3 length: 18 residues. CDR3 in DNA: TGTGCCAGCAGTTCGACTGGGACAGGGAATTACGGGACCTACGAGCAGTACTTC. Its translation: CASSSTGTGNYGTYEQYF.

The table lists this clonotype with a count of one. The genes are TRBV10-2 and TRBJ2-7; no firm D call. This CDR3 is 15 amino acids long. Trimming took off 3 bases at V and 0 bases at J, with 12 bases between the two ends. Germline CDR1 and CDR2: WSHSY and SAAADI. Written as DNA, the CDR3 is TGCGCCAGCAGTGACATGGCGTTTGGCTCCTACGAGCAGTACTTC. As protein: CASSDMAFGSYEQYF.

This chain joins TRBV9 and TRBJ1-1; D is uncertain. This CDR3 spans 13 amino acids. The V gene's germline CDR1 is SGDLS and CDR2 YYNGEE. V was cut by 0 bases and J by 1 base, with 4 bases left in between. CDR3 residues: CASSVDRNTEAFF. CDR3 in DNA: TGTGCCAGCAGCGTAGACAGGAACACTGAAGCTTTCTTT.

This clonotype occurred a few times. The CDR3 coding sequence is TGTGCCAGCTGGGGGTCCCTGGATGGAGAGACCCAGTACTTC. The encoded protein is CASWGSLDGETQYF. This chain uses TRBV28 with TRBJ2-5; D tentatively fits TRBD1 or TRBD2 (5 bases each). Germline assignment: CDR1 MDHEN and CDR2 SYDVKM. The length of the CDR3 is 14 residues. Trimming took 8 bases from V and 4 from J, leaving 17 bases between them. Drawing the rest from reference TRBV28 and TRBJ2-5, the complete variable domain is DVKVTQSSRYLVKRTGEKVFLECVQDMDHENMFWYRQDPGLGLRLIYFSYDVKMKEKGDIPEGYSVSREKKERFSLILESASTNQTSMYLCASWGSLDGETQYFGPGTRLLVL.

The chain joins TRBV13 to TRBJ2-7, with no clear D. CDR3 size: 14 residues. Germline CDR1 and CDR2: PRHDT and FYEKMQ (reference sequence). The germline V and J ends were trimmed by 5 bases and 3 bases, with 14 bases remaining between them. This CDR3 is CASSPGNSGYEQYF. The CDR3 region has the DNA TGTGCCAGCAGCCCAGGAAACTCCGGCTACGAGCAGTACTTC.

The chain employs TRBV28 and TRBJ2-1; 10 bases match TRBD2. CDR1 is MDHEN and CDR2 is SYDVKM in the germline V gene. The CDR3 consists of 16 residues. V shed 3 bases and J 6 bases; nucleotides not matched to a gene: 8. The DNA for the CDR3 is TGTGCCAGCAGTTTCGATACTAGCGGGGAGACCAATGAGCAGTTCTTC. Protein sequence: CASSFDTSGETNEQFF.

In its sample, this clonotype was seen a few times. The chain joins TRBV20-1 to TRBJ1-2; D remains unclear. V was cut by 0 bases and J by 5 bases, with 10 bases left in between. Germline V gene data show CDR1 as DFQATT and CDR2 as SNEGSKA (reference sequence). The CDR3 spans 13 residues. The CDR3 sequence: CSARDHNSYGYTF. The CDR3, as DNA: TGCAGTGCTAGAGATCATAACAGTTATGGCTACACCTTC.

The chain uses TRBV30 and TRBJ2-5; 7 bases align to TRBD2. The CDR3 runs to 13 residues. The V and J ends lost 3 bases and 2 bases, in that order; junction bases with no gene match: 3. Germline assignment: CDR1 GTSNPN and CDR2 SVGIG (reference sequence). CDR3 sequence (DNA): TGTGCCTGGAGCCGGGACTATCAAGAGACCCAGTACTTC. It is translated as CAWSRDYQETQYF.

This clonotype has a handful of counts. V gene TRBV4-1 combines with J gene TRBJ1-6; TRBD1 matches at 9 bases. The CDR3 loop spans 15 amino acids. The germline V gene encodes CDR1 MGHRA and CDR2 YSYEKL. The ends lost 3 bases at V and 7 bases at J; junction bases unmatched: 4. The chain's CDR3 is CASSHRDRENSPLHF. The CDR3 coding sequence is TGCGCCAGCAGCCACCGGGACAGGGAGAATTCACCCCTCCACTTT.